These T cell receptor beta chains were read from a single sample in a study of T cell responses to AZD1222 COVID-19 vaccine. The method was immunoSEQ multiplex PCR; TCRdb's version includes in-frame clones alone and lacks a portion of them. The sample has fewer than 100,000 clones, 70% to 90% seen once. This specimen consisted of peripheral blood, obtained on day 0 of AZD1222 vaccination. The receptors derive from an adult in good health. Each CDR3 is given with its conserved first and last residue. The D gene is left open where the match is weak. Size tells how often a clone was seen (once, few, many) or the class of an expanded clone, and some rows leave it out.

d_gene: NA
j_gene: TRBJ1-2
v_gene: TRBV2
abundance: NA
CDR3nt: TGTGCCAGCAGTAAAATAGAGGGCTACACCTTC
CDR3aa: CASSKIEGYTF

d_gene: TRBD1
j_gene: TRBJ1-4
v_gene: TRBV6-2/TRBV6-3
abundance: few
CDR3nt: TGTGCCAGCAGTTACTCGGCCGACACCGGGACAGGGAGTGAAAAACTGTTTTTT
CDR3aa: CASSYSADTGTGSEKLFF

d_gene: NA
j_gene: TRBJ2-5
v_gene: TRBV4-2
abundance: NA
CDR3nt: TGTGCCAGCAGCCAAGACGCTACCCAAGAGACCCAGTACTTC
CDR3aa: CASSQDATQETQYF

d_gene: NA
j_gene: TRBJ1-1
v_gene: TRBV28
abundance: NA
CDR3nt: TGTGCCAGCAGCAGGGATGGCACTGAAGCTTTCTTT
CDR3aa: CASSRDGTEAFF

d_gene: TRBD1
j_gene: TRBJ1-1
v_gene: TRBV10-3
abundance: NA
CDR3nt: TGTGCCATCAAGAGGACAGGGGGAGGCACTGAAGCTTTCTTT
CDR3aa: CAIKRTGGGTEAFF

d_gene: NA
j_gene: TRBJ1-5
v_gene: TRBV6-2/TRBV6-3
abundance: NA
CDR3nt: TGTGCCAGCAGTTACTCGCCACGGCCGAGGGGACCCCAGCATTTT
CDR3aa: CASSYSPRPRGPQHF

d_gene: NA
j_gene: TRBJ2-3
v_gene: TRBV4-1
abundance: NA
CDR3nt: TGCGCCAGCAGCCAACAAGCGGACCCCACAGATACGCAGTATTTT
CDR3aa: CASSQQADPTDTQYF

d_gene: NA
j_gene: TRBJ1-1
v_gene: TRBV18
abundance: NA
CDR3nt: TGTGCCAGCTCACCGAGACAGTCGAACACTGAAGCTTTCTTT
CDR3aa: CASSPRQSNTEAFF

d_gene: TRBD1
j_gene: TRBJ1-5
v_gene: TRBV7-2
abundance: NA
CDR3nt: TGTGCCAGCAGCTCGGGACAGGGCACTCAGCCCCAGCATTTT
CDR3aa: CASSSGQGTQPQHF

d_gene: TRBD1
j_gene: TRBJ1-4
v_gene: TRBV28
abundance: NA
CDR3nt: TGTGCCAGCAGGGAACAGGGGGGTGGTGAAAAACTGTTTTTT
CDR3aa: CASREQGGGEKLFF

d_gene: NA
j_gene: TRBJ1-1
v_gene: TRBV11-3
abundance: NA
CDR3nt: TGTGCCAGCAGCTCCGGCGGGGCGAGCACTGAAGCTTTCTTT
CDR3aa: CASSSGGASTEAFF